A selection of T cell receptor beta chains follows, all from one sample in a study of graft-versus-host responses after intestinal transplantation. The method was immunoSEQ multiplex PCR; TCRdb's version includes in-frame clones alone and lacks a portion of them. Among 85,000 to 90,000 clones, about 91% were seen once, and the ten largest hold approximately 0.32%. The antigens for these receptors are not known. This specimen was unstimulated CD4+ T cells sorted from spleen or lymph node cells, taken before transplant. These receptors were collected from a human donor who was the organ donor for an intestinal transplant. Each CDR3 is given without its conserved first and last residue. D genes are given only for firm matches. Clone size is not always given. Where it is, it says once, few, many or a class for expanded clones.

CDR3aa,v_gene,d_gene,j_gene,abundance
ASNSARGGIYEQY,TRBV27,-,-,once
ASSLAGGFEQY,TRBV27,TRBD2,TRBJ2-7,-
ASSEGTTGGNTIY,TRBV10-2,-,TRBJ1-3,-
ASSQDLSGGTDTQY,TRBV14,-,TRBJ2-3,-
AIYKFSGNTIY,TRBV28,-,TRBJ1-3,-
ASSPTRWETQY,TRBV6-5,-,TRBJ2-5,-
ASSQVTGGNQPQH,TRBV4-2,TRBD1,TRBJ1-5,-
ASSDNSYNEQF,TRBV2,-,TRBJ2-1,-
ASSNHDPRQGGLWGYT,TRBV21-1,-,TRBJ1-2,-
AWSVLGGDTGELF,TRBV30,-,TRBJ2-2,-
AWSALGGYNVGKEAF,TRBV30,-,TRBJ1-1,-
ASGSPQGALYEQY,TRBV9,TRBD1,TRBJ2-7,-
ASSGRADNEQF,TRBV2,-,TRBJ2-1,-
ASSRTSGNTGELF,TRBV14,TRBD2,TRBJ2-2,-
ASSPTGTKRDTGELF,TRBV5-1,-,TRBJ2-2,once
ASSQALQGNNQPQH,TRBV4-1,-,TRBJ1-5,-
ASAPHFEWGAYFAGTYSNQPQH,TRBV10-1,-,TRBJ1-5,once
SASRGYGYT,TRBV20-1,-,TRBJ1-2,-
ASSWGDGSPLH,TRBV11-2,-,TRBJ1-6,-
ASRGGRASGGETQY,TRBV2,-,TRBJ2-5,-
ASSEPGHLNTEAF,TRBV10-2,-,TRBJ1-1,-
ASSLVFLASGTTDTQY,TRBV5-1,TRBD2,TRBJ2-3,-
ASSLWLAGAPGELF,TRBV5-6,TRBD2,TRBJ2-2,-
ASSSEVAETQY,TRBV6-4,-,TRBJ2-5,-
ASSQDGGGLAGGYEQY,TRBV4-2,TRBD2,TRBJ2-7,-
ASSLDQRGEQY,TRBV11-2,-,TRBJ2-7,-
AISLGRENTEAF,TRBV10-3,-,TRBJ1-1,-
SARLGYGQY,TRBV20-1,-,TRBJ2-4,-
ASGGQSGNTIY,TRBV2,-,TRBJ1-3,-
ASREWDREEDTQY,TRBV7-9,TRBD1,TRBJ2-3,-
ASSYSGQGPLEQY,TRBV6-5,TRBD1,TRBJ2-7,-
ASSIKQGYSNQPQH,TRBV5-8,-,TRBJ1-5,-
ASVWRAETQY,TRBV30,-,TRBJ2-5,-
ASGQGNQPQH,TRBV10-2,TRBD1,TRBJ1-5,-
ASSARRISAGGSEQY,TRBV6-1,TRBD1,TRBJ2-7,-
ASSPPPIPEGGYT,TRBV28,-,TRBJ1-2,-
ASSIPAGARFGSGNTIY,TRBV19,-,TRBJ1-3,once
ASSLVPGLSSYEQY,TRBV11-2,-,TRBJ2-7,-
ASSRPEGGETQY,TRBV7-9,TRBD2,TRBJ2-5,-
SANRDNEQF,TRBV20-1,-,TRBJ2-1,-
ASSRINLRAGGSTDTQY,TRBV5-5,TRBD2,TRBJ2-3,-
ASSYLTVLNTEAF,TRBV6-6,-,TRBJ1-1,-
ATSTHYRVQGYT,TRBV15,-,TRBJ1-2,-
ASSLQGYEQY,TRBV7-6,-,TRBJ2-7,-
ATRGGNQPQH,TRBV28,-,TRBJ1-5,-
ASSSSGGPGTDTQY,TRBV7-3,TRBD2,TRBJ2-3,-
ASSQPTGASYNEQF,TRBV4-1,TRBD1,TRBJ2-1,-
ASSRWAGQGTSPLH,TRBV5-1,TRBD1,TRBJ1-6,-
ASSYLAGVQETQY,TRBV7-6,TRBD2,TRBJ2-5,-
ASSVSSASGVHETQY,TRBV9,TRBD2,TRBJ2-5,-
ASRTSGTGELF,TRBV6-4,TRBD2,TRBJ2-2,-
ASRTGTSGLTGELF,TRBV7-6,TRBD2,TRBJ2-2,-
ASSHRTGLLYGYT,TRBV16,TRBD1,TRBJ1-2,-
ASSSYLQGGEKLF,TRBV5-8,-,TRBJ1-4,-
ASSRDRNTIY,TRBV6-5,-,TRBJ1-3,-
ASLDTRHPQRQF,TRBV30,-,TRBJ2-1,-
SAQQETQY,TRBV20-1,-,TRBJ2-5,-
ASSASYLGRELF,TRBV19,-,TRBJ2-2,-
ASSLREGGVTDTQY,TRBV4-1,TRBD2,TRBJ2-3,-